This TCR beta chain comes out of a study of early T cells in non-severe SARS-CoV-2 infection. Study overall: Bulk RNA from unsorted whole blood was sequenced; chains were unpaired. Study-wide results and limits: Sequences matched to VDJdb favored anti-spike CD8 responses, while private and CD4 specificities were missed.

Per germline, CDR1 LNHDA and CDR2 SQIVND (reference sequence). V shed 5 bases and J shed 12 bases, with 20 bases lying between them. The CDR3 has 14 residues. Researchers attached unique molecular identifiers to individual cDNA molecules. MiXCR, run by TCRdb on the 5' RACE reads, gives a single entry per CDR3 protein. The sample consists of just under 60,000 distinct CDR3 sequences, less than 9.5% of them appearing once. This clonotype occurred many times. Its antigen is still unknown. The TCR sequence derives from an adult who was a healthcare worker with PCR-confirmed SARS-CoV-2 infection or an uninfected control (not recorded which). The rearrangement uses TRBV19 and TRBJ2-1; no definite D call. Sample: whole blood. CDR3 amino acids: CASSGIDLSLVQFF. CDR3 in DNA: TGTGCCAGTAGTGGGATCGACCTGAGTCTTGTGCAGTTCTTC.